This section outlines one T cell receptor beta chain sequence together with its context. The entry originates in a study of blood T cell repertoires in COVID-19. Study details: Samples came from the United States, Italy and Spain, spanning acute and convalescent COVID-19. PBMCs, B-cell-depleted T cells, or T cells provided the cDNA or gDNA that made up the material.

In the source study's methods: Reference gene primer amplification in the assay estimated nucleated cell counts. Generated by immunoSEQ multiplex PCR, the TCRdb table keeps only in-frame clones and is missing some. V, J and clone size derive from that table, while D and trimming were established from the DNA sequence. The repertoire has about 15,000 clones, 80% to 90% of them found once; the top ten carry about 30%. Germline V gives CDR1 MNHEY, CDR2 SMNVEV (reference sequence). The trim removed 6 bases at V and 0 bases at J, leaving 6 bases unmatched. The CDR3 contains 15 residues. The V call is TRBV27, the J call TRBJ2-3; 7 bases map to TRBD2. What was sequenced was peripheral blood. The origin of this receptor is a man aged 65 to 85 in a cohort sampled during active COVID-19. Here the CDR3 DNA reads TGTGCCAGCAGCACTAGCGAGACTAGCACAGATACGCAGTATTTT. It is translated as CASSTSETSTDTQYF.